The 26 T cell receptor beta chains below were found in one sample sequenced in a study of early T cells in non-severe SARS-CoV-2 infection. TCRdb re-derived calls from the 5' RACE reads in MiXCR, one entry per CDR3 protein. The sample records tens of thousands of distinct CDR3 sequences, 5.8% being singletons. The sequencing sample was made of whole blood. The receptors originated from an adult who was a healthcare worker with PCR-confirmed SARS-CoV-2 infection or an uninfected control (not recorded which).

This clonotype was seen repeatedly, ten times or more. The chain links TRBV6-2 or TRBV6-3 to TRBJ1-5; perhaps TRBD1 as D (5 bases). Trimming took off 5 bases at V and 4 bases at J, with 6 bases between the two ends. CDR3 length equals 12 residues. Germline V lookup: CDR1 MNHEY, CDR2 SVGEGT. CDR3: CASSPGNQPQHF. CDR3 nucleotide sequence: TGTGCCAGCAGTCCAGGGAATCAGCCCCAGCATTTT.

This clonotype was found many times. This rearrangement joins TRBV29-1 to TRBJ1-2; D is ambiguous. Trimming took off 4 bases at V and 2 bases at J, with 8 bases between the two ends. Per germline, CDR1 SQVTM and CDR2 ANQGSEA. CDR3 length: 12 amino acids. CDR3 residues: CSVVIDNYGYTF. For the CDR3, the DNA is TGCAGCGTTGTTATAGACAACTATGGCTACACCTTC.

This clonotype was observed many times. This chain joins TRBV12-3 or TRBV12-4 and TRBJ2-1; no reliable D call. V lost 5 bases and J 0 bases, leaving 2 bases between the germline ends. The CDR3 is 12 amino acids. CDR3 nucleotides: TGTGCCAGCAGTCGCTCCTACAATGAGCAGTTCTTC. Its translation is CASSRSYNEQFF.

This clonotype was seen at least ten times. The chain uses TRBV18 and TRBJ2-2; 9 bases align to TRBD1. Germline V gene sequence: CDR1 KGHSH, CDR2 LQKENI. After removal of 3 bases from V and 4 bases from J, the junction contained 6 bases not matched to a gene. The CDR3 extends over 16 amino acids. Here the CDR3 reads CASSPGQGGVTGELFF. The CDR3 DNA sequence: TGTGCCAGCTCACCGGGACAGGGTGGCGTCACCGGGGAGCTGTTTTTT.

This clonotype occurred many times. The gene calls are TRBV29-1 and TRBJ2-7; D may match TRBD1 or TRBD2 (7 bases each). The CDR3 is 12 residues long. V gave up 2 bases and J gave up 4 bases, with 9 bases separating them. CDR1 SQVTM and CDR2 ANQGSEA come from the germline V gene. The CDR3: CSVEQGGYEQYF. The CDR3 DNA follows: TGCAGCGTTGAACAGGGGGGGTACGAGCAGTACTTC.

This clonotype has a count of ten or more. The CDR3 DNA reads TGCAGTGCTAGTGGTGCGGAAGAGACCCAGTACTTC. This codes for CSASGAEETQYF. The chain carries TRBV20-1 and TRBJ2-5; no clear D. Trimming cost V 3 bases and J 3 bases, with 8 bases left between them. Germline V gene data show CDR1 as DFQATT and CDR2 as SNEGSKA (reference sequence). CDR3 size: 12 residues.

This clonotype was observed at least ten times. The chain couples TRBV5-4 to TRBJ2-3, with D possibly TRBD2 on 5 matching bases. This CDR3 is 16 amino acids long. Trimming pared 2 bases from V and 2 bases from J, leaving 15 bases between. Looked up from germline, CDR1 is SGHNT and CDR2 is YYREEE (reference sequence). The CDR3 reads CASSLSAGEPTDTQYF. CDR3 sequence (DNA): TGTGCCAGCAGCTTAAGTGCGGGCGAACCCACAGATACGCAGTATTTT.

This clonotype was seen ten or more times. The chain recombines TRBV6-2 or TRBV6-3 with TRBJ2-1, with 9 positions matching TRBD2. The V gene end was trimmed by 6 bases and the J gene end by 7 bases; junction bases not matched to a gene: 19. Germline V gene sequence: CDR1 MNHEY, CDR2 SVGEGT. The CDR3 spans 18 residues. The CDR3 loop reads CASRPRASGKAWGNEQFF. The CDR3 DNA is TGTGCCAGCAGGCCCCGTGCTAGCGGGAAAGCCTGGGGAAATGAGCAGTTCTTC.

There are many counts of this clonotype. The V and J genes are TRBV2 and TRBJ2-3; tentative D call: TRBD2 (6 bases). There are 15 residues in the CDR3. Trimming removed 3 bases at V and 3 bases at J, with 13 bases between. The germline V gene has CDR1 SNHLY and CDR2 FYNNEI. This CDR3 reads CASSERLVGTDTQYF. The CDR3 DNA is TGTGCCAGCAGTGAGCGACTAGTTGGTACAGATACGCAGTATTTT.

The chain joins TRBV7-2 to TRBJ2-2; possibly TRBD2 for D (5 bases). Trimming took 4 bases from V and 6 from J, leaving 9 bases between them. The germline gives CDR1 SGHTA, CDR2 FQGNSA. CDR3 length: 13 amino acids. The CDR3 spells CASSSGLAGELFF. For the CDR3, the DNA is TGTGCCAGCAGCTCTGGACTGGCCGGGGAGCTGTTTTTT.

This clonotype was counted many times. The chain joins TRBV7-3 to TRBJ2-7; D gene ambiguous. The CDR3 has 12 residues. The V end was cut by 5 bases, the J end by 0 bases, with 5 bases between. The germline gives CDR1 SGHTA, CDR2 FQGTGA. The CDR3 sequence is CASSPHSYEQYF. CDR3 coding DNA: TGTGCCAGCAGCCCCCACTCCTACGAGCAGTACTTC.

This clonotype appeared many times. The chain couples TRBV27 to TRBJ2-3; possibly TRBD2 for D (5 bases). Germline values: CDR1 MNHEY, CDR2 SMNVEV (reference sequence). The CDR3 extends over 17 amino acids. The V and J ends lost 10 bases and 0 bases respectively, with 23 bases between them. The CDR3 protein is CATDGPPSGTSTDTQYF. The CDR3 DNA reads TGTGCCACCGATGGCCCCCCAAGCGGAACTAGCACAGATACGCAGTATTTT.

This clonotype occurred many times. This chain joins TRBV6-2 or TRBV6-3 and TRBJ2-1, with 8 bases matching TRBD2. The V gene end was trimmed by 5 bases and the J gene end by 7 bases; junction bases not matched to a gene: 7. Germline V gives CDR1 MNHEY, CDR2 SVGEGT. The CDR3 sequence is 14 residues long. This CDR3 is CASSTGGGRNEQFF. Written as DNA, the CDR3 is TGTGCCAGCAGTACGGGGGGGGGCCGAAATGAGCAGTTCTTC.

At least ten counts were recorded for this clonotype. The chain is built from TRBV6-5 and TRBJ1-2; D gene ambiguous. V shed 5 bases and J shed 2 bases, with 18 bases lying between them. The CDR3 has 16 residues. Per the germline V gene, CDR1 is MNHEY and CDR2 is SVGAGI. CDR3 DNA sequence: TGTGCCAGCAGTACGGGAGGTGGGTCCCCAAACTATGGCTACACCTTC. Amino acids: CASSTGGGSPNYGYTF.

This clonotype was counted many times. The chain links TRBV9 to TRBJ2-4; the match to TRBD2 covers 10 bases. Unmatched junction bases numbered 4, after V lost 0 bases and J lost 4 bases. Germline CDR1 SGDLS, CDR2 YYNGEE. This CDR3 is 16 amino acids long. CDR3 sequence reads: CASSVATSGEKNIQYF. DNA of the CDR3: TGTGCCAGCAGCGTAGCTACTAGCGGGGAGAAAAACATTCAGTACTTC.

In its sample, this clonotype was seen many times. The rearrangement joins TRBV27 to TRBJ1-6, with D perhaps TRBD1 (5 bases). There are 15 residues in the CDR3. The V gene lost 2 bases and the J gene lost 9 bases, with 14 bases spanning the gap. Germline V gene sequence: CDR1 MNHEY, CDR2 SMNVEV (reference sequence). CDR3 in amino acids: CASSLLQGTSSPLHF. The DNA for the CDR3 is TGTGCCAGCAGTTTACTGCAGGGTACGAGTTCACCCCTCCACTTT.

The sample holds many counts of this clonotype. The rearrangement links TRBV20-1 to TRBJ2-1; 9 bases align to TRBD2. This CDR3 is 15 amino acids long. After removal of 2 bases from V and 6 bases from J, the junction contained 8 bases not matched to a gene. Germline CDR1 is DFQATT and CDR2 is SNEGSKA (reference sequence). The CDR3 loop reads CSARLAGLAFNEQFF. CDR3 DNA: TGCAGTGCTAGACTAGCGGGATTAGCATTCAATGAGCAGTTCTTC.

This clonotype was recorded a few times. The rearrangement joins TRBV7-2 to TRBJ2-3, with 7 bases identical to TRBD1. V dropped 1 base and J dropped 4; count of bases not matched to a gene: 5. This CDR3 is 15 amino acids long. Germline-derived CDR1 and CDR2 are SGHTA and FQGNSA. In DNA form, the CDR3 reads TGTGCCAGCAGCTTAGTAGGGGGCAGGGCAGATACGCAGTATTTT. This translates into CASSLVGGRADTQYF.

Many counts were recorded for this clonotype. The chain is built from TRBV7-2 and TRBJ2-3, with 11 nucleotides matching TRBD2. Trimming removed 5 bases from V and 0 bases from J; junction bases left unmatched: 4. Germline assignment: CDR1 SGHTA and CDR2 FQGNSA. CDR3 length equals 16 residues. The CDR3 loop is CASSARLAGSTDTQYF. The CDR3 DNA follows: TGTGCCAGCAGCGCAAGACTAGCGGGGAGCACAGATACGCAGTATTTT.

This clonotype occurred many times. V is TRBV10-3 and J is TRBJ2-1; D is unresolved. CDR1 is ENHRY and CDR2 is SYGVKD in the germline V gene. The CDR3 totals 14 residues. V was cut by 7 bases and J by 7 bases, with 17 bases left in between. The DNA for the CDR3 is TGTGCCATCAAAGCCTCCCGCGGCGTAAATGAGCAGTTCTTC. Translating it yields CAIKASRGVNEQFF.

The table lists this clonotype with many counts. This sequence joins TRBV12-3 or TRBV12-4 and TRBJ1-1; D is unclear. Between the trimmed V and J ends, which lost 0 bases and 1 base, there was a span of 9 bases. This CDR3 has 15 residues. Here the CDR3 reads CASSLAVGKNTEAFF. CDR3 DNA sequence: TGTGCCAGCAGTTTAGCAGTAGGGAAGAACACTGAAGCTTTCTTT.

This clonotype was observed a few times. The chain employs TRBV11-1 and TRBJ2-7; TRBD1 matches 8 bases. In germline, CDR1 is SGHAT, CDR2 FQDESV (reference sequence). CDR3 size: 15 residues. The ends lost 1 base at V and 5 bases at J; junction bases unmatched: 7. The CDR3 DNA reads as TGTGCCAGCAGCTTAGGCCAGACAGGGGCACACGAGCAGTACTTC. Translation gives CASSLGQTGAHEQYF. Combining the CDR3 with reference TRBV11-1 and TRBJ2-7 gives the whole variable domain EAEVAQSPRYKITEKSQAVAFWCDPISGHATLYWYRQILGQGPELLVQFQDESVVDDSQLPKDRFSAERLKGVDSTLKIQPAELGDSAMYLCASSLGQTGAHEQYFGPGTRLTVT.

This clonotype is judged medium-sized. The rearrangement links TRBV4-3 to TRBJ2-3; a possible D gene is TRBD1 (6 bases). Between the trimmed V and J ends, which lost 0 bases and 0 bases, there was a span of 7 bases. In germline, CDR1 is LGHNA, CDR2 YSLEER. This CDR3 comprises 15 residues. The chain's CDR3 is CASSQDGQSTDTQYF. CDR3 sequence (DNA): TGCGCCAGCAGCCAAGACGGACAGAGCACAGATACGCAGTATTTT.

The sample holds a few counts of this clonotype. The V and J genes are TRBV7-2 and TRBJ1-2, with D unresolved. Trimming removed 2 bases from V and 5 bases from J, with 12 bases in between. Per germline, CDR1 SGHTA and CDR2 FQGNSA. CDR3 length: 14 residues. CDR3 amino acids: CASSLSGSTYGYTF. CDR3 DNA sequence: TGTGCCAGCAGCTTAAGCGGCAGCACATATGGCTACACCTTC.

This clonotype occurred many times. The chain couples TRBV12-3 or TRBV12-4 to TRBJ2-5; the D is unclear. The CDR3 loop spans 14 amino acids. V was pared by 1 base and J by 1 base, with 7 bases between. DNA for the CDR3: TGTGCCAGCAGTTTAGGTCCCAGCCAAGAGACCCAGTACTTC. As protein: CASSLGPSQETQYF.

In its sample, this clonotype was seen many times. V usage is TRBV14 and J usage is TRBJ1-1; TRBD1 is a possible D gene (5 bases). CDR1 and CDR2 from the germline V gene are SGHDN and FVKESK. The V gene lost 1 base and the J gene lost 5 bases, with 14 bases spanning the gap. The CDR3 has 15 residues. Here the CDR3 DNA reads TGTGCCAGCAGCCAAGTTCTTGGGGGGATTACTGAAGCTTTCTTT. Its protein is CASSQVLGGITEAFF.